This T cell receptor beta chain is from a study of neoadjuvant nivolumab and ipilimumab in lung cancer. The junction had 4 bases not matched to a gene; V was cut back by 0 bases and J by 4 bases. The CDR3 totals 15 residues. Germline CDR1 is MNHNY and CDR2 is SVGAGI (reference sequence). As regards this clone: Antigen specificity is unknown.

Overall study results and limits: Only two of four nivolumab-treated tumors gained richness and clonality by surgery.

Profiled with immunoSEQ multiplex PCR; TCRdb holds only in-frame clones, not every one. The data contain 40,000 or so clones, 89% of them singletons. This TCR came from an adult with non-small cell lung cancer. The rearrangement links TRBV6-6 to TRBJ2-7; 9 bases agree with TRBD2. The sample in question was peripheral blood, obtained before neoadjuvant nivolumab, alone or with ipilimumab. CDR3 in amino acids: CASSYSIAGEYEQYF. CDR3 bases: TGTGCCAGCAGTTACTCAATAGCGGGAGAATACGAGCAGTACTTC.